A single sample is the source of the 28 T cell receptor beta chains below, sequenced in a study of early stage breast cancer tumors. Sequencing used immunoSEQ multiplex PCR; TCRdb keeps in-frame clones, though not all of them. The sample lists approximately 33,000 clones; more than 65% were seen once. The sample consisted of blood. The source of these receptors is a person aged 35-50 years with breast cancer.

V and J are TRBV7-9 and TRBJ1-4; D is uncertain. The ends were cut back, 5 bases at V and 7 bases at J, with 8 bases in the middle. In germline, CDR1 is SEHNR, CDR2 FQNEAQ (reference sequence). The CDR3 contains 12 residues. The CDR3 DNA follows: TGTGCCAGCAGCGGTTTGGGTGAAAAACTGTTTTTT. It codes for CASSGLGEKLFF.

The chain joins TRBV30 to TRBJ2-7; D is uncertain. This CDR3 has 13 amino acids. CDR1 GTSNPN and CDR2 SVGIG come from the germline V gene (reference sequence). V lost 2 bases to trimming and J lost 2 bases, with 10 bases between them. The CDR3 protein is CAWSPSSTYEQYF. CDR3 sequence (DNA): TGTGCCTGGAGTCCCAGCAGTACCTACGAGCAGTACTTC.

The CDR3 sequence: CASSSPAPRLAGWYEQYF. CDR3 sequence (DNA): TGTGCCAGCAGCTCCCCCGCTCCGAGACTAGCGGGTTGGTACGAGCAGTACTTC. The chain recombines TRBV5-6 with TRBJ2-7, with TRBD2 identical over 10 bases. The CDR3 loop spans 18 amino acids. J was trimmed by 4 bases and V by 3 bases; bases with no gene match: 16. The germline CDR1 and CDR2 sequences are SGHDT and YYEEEE.

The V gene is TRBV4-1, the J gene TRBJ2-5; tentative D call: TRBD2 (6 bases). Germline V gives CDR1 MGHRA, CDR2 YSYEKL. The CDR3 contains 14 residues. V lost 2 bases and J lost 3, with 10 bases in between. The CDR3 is CASSQTGAEETQYF. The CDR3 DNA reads TGCGCCAGCAGCCAAACGGGAGCGGAAGAGACCCAGTACTTC.

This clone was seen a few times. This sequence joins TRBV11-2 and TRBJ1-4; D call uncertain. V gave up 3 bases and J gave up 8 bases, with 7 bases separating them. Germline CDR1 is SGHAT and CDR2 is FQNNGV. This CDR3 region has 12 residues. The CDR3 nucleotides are TGTGCCAGCAGCTTGGGAGGAGAAAAACTGTTTTTT. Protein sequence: CASSLGGEKLFF.

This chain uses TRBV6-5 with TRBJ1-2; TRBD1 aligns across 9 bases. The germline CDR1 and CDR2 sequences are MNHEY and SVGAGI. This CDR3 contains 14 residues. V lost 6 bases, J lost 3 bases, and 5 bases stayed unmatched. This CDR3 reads CASSPTGGYYGYTF. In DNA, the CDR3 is TGTGCCAGCAGCCCGACAGGGGGATACTATGGCTACACCTTC.

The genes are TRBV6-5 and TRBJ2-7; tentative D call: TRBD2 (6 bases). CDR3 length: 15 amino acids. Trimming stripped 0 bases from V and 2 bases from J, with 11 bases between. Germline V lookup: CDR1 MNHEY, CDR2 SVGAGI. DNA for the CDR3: TGTGCCAGCAGTTACTCTAGCGGAGCTGCCTACGAGCAGTACTTC. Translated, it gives CASSYSSGAAYEQYF.

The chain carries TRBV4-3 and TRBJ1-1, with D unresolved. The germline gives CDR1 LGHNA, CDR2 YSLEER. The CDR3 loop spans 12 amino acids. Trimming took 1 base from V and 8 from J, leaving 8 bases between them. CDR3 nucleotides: TGCGCCAGCAGCCAAGTCGAAGGGGAAGCTTTCTTT. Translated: CASSQVEGEAFF.

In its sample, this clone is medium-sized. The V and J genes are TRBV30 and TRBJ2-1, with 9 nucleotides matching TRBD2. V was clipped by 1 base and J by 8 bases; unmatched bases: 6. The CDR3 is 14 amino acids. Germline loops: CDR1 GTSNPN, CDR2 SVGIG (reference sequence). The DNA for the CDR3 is TGTGCCTGGAGTGGGGGACTAGCCGTCCATGAGCAGTTCTTC. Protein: CAWSGGLAVHEQFF.

As DNA, the CDR3 is TGTGCCAGCTCCCGCCCAACCTTGGGGGGCTACACCTTC. Translated: CASSRPTLGGYTF. The rearrangement joins TRBV28 to TRBJ1-2; D unresolved. Germline lookup yields CDR1 MDHEN and CDR2 SYDVKM. The ends were cut back, 8 bases at V and 8 bases at J, with 18 bases in the middle. The CDR3 is 13 residues long.

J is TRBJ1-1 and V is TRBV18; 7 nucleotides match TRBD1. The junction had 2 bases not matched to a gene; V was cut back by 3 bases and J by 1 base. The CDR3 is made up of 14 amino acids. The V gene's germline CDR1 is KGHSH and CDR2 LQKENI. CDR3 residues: CASSPGQENTEAFF. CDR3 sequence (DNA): TGTGCCAGCTCACCCGGACAGGAGAACACTGAAGCTTTCTTT.

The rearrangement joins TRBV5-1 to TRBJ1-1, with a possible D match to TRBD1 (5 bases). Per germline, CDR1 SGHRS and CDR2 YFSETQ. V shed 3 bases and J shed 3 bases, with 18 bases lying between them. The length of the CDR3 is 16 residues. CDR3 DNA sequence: TGCGCCAGCAGCTGGGGTAGCTCTCGGGGGGACACTGAAGCTTTCTTT. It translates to CASSWGSSRGDTEAFF.

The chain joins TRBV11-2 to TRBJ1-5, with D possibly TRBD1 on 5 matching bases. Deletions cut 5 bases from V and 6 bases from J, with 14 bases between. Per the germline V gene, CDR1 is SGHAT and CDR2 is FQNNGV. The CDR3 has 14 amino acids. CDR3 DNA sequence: TGTGCCAGCAGCCGTGAACCTAGGGGTCAGCCCCAGCATTTT. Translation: CASSREPRGQPQHF. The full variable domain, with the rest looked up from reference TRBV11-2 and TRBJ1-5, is EAGVAQSPRYKIIEKRQSVAFWCNPISGHATLYWYQQILGQGPKLLIQFQNNGVVDDSQLPKDRFSAERLKGVDSTLKIQPAKLEDSAVYLCASSREPRGQPQHFGDGTRLSIL.

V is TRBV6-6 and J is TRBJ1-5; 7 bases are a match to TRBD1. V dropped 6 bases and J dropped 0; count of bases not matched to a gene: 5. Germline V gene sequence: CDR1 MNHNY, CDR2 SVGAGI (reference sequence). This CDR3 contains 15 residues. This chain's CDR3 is CASSTTGISNQPQHF. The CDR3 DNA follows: TGTGCCAGCAGCACGACAGGGATTAGCAATCAGCCCCAGCATTTT.

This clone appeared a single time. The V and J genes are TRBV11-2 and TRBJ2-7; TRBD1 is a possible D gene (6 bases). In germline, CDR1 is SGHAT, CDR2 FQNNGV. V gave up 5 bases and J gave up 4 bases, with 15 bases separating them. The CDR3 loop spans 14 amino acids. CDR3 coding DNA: TGTGCCAGCAGCCTACACAGGGTCGGGTACGAGCAGTACTTC. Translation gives CASSLHRVGYEQYF.

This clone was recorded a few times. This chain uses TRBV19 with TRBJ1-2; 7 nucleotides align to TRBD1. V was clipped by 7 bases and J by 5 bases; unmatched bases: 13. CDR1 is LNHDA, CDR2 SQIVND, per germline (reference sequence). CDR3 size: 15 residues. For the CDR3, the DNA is TGTGCCAGTACCACACTAGACAGGGTTGAGTATGGCTACACCTTC. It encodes CASTTLDRVEYGYTF.

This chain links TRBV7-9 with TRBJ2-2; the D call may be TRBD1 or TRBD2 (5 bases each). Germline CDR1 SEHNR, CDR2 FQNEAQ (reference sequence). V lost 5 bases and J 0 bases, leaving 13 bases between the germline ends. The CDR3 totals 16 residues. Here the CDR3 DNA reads TGTGCCAGCAGCCTGGTGGGACGGGCGAACACCGGGGAGCTGTTTTTT. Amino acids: CASSLVGRANTGELFF.

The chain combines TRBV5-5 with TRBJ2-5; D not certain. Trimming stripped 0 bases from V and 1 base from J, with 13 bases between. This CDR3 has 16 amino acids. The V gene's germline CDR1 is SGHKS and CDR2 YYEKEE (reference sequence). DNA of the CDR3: TGTGCCAGCAGCTTGGAGGTTGTGGTACTCCAAGAGACCCAGTACTTC. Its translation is CASSLEVVVLQETQYF.

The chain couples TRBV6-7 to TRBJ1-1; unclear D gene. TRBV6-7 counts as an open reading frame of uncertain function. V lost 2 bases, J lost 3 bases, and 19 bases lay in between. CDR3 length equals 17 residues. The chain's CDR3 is CASSYTFTPLPYTEAFF. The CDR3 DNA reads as TGTGCCAGCAGTTACACCTTTACTCCTCTCCCGTACACTGAAGCTTTCTTT.

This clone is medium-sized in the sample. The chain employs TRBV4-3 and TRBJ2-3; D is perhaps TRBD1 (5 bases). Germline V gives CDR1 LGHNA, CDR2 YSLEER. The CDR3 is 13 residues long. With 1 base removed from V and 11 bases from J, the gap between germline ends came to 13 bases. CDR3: CASSQAVGLGQYF. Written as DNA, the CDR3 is TGCGCCAGCAGCCAAGCAGTGGGGCTCGGGCAGTATTTT.

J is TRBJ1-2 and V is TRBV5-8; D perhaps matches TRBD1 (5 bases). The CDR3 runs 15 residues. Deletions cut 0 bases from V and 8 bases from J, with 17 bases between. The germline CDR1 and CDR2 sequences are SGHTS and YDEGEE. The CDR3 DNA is TGTGCCAGCAGCTTGGCCCAGGGAATAGTTGACGGCTACACCTTC. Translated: CASSLAQGIVDGYTF.

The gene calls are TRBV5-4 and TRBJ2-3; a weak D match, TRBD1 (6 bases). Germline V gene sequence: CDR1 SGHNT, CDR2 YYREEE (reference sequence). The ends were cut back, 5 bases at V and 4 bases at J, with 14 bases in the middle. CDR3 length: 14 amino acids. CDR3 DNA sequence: TGTGCCAGCAGTTCCGATAGGGGGTCAGATACGCAGTATTTT. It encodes CASSSDRGSDTQYF.

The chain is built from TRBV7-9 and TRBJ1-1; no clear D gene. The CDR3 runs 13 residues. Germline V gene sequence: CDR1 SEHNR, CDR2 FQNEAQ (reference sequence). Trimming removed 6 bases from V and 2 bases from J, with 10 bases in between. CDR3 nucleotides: TGTGCCAGCAGTAAAGAAACAAACACTGAAGCTTTCTTT. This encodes CASSKETNTEAFF.

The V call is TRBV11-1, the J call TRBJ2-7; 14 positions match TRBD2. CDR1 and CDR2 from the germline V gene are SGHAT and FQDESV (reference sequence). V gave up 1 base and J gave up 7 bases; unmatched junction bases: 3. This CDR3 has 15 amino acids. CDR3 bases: TGTGCCAGCAGCTTAGGGGGACTAGCGGGAGTTGAGCAGTACTTC. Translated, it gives CASSLGGLAGVEQYF.

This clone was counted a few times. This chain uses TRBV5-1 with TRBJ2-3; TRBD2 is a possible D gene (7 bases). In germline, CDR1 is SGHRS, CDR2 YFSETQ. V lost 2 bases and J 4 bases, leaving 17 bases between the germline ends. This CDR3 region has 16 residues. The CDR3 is CASSFRDGGRSDTQYF. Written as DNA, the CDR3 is TGCGCCAGCAGCTTCAGGGACGGGGGGCGGTCAGATACGCAGTATTTT. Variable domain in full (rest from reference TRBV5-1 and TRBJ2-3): KAGVTQTPRYLIKTRGQQVTLSCSPISGHRSVSWYQQTPGQGLQFLFEYFSETQRNKGNFPGRFSGRQFSNSRSEMNVSTLELGDSALYLCASSFRDGGRSDTQYFGPGTRLTVL.

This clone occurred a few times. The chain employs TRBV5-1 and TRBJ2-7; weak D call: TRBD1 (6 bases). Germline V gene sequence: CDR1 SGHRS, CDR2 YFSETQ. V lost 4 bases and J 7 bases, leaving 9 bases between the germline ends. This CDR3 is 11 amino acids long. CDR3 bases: TGCGCCAGCAGCACCGGACAGGAGCAGTACTTC. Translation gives CASSTGQEQYF.

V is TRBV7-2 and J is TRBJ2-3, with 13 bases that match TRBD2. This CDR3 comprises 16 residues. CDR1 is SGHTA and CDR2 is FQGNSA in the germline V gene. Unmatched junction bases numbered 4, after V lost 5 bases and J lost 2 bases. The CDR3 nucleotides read TGTGCCAGCAGCCCGGGACTAGCGGGGATCACAGATACGCAGTATTTT. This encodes CASSPGLAGITDTQYF.

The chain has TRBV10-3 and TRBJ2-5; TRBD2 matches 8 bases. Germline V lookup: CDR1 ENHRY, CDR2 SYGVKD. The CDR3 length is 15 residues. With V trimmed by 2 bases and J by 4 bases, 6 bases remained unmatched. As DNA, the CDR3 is TGTGCCATCAGTGAGCCACAAAGCGGGGGAGAGACCCAGTACTTC. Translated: CAISEPQSGGETQYF.